This T cell receptor beta chain was observed in a study of T cell responses to AZD1222 COVID-19 vaccine. Measured with immunoSEQ multiplex PCR; TCRdb has only the in-frame clones, and not every one. The sample has 130,000 or so clones, over 75% seen once. Details on this clone: As yet, its antigen is unknown.

Findings and limits, study-wide: Among those given AZD1222, only 6 or 7 were seropositive at baseline. Spike-specific TCR depth and breadth grew after two AZD1222 doses.

The CDR3 contains 12 residues. The V end was cut by 2 bases, the J end by 2 bases, with 6 bases between. Germline lookup yields CDR1 SQVTM and CDR2 ANQGSEA. The starting material was peripheral blood, obtained on day 0 of AZD1222 vaccination. The source is an adult in good health. The chain employs TRBV29-1 and TRBJ1-2; TRBD1 might be the D (5 bases). The CDR3 region is CSVEPGNYGYTF. The CDR3 DNA follows: TGCAGCGTTGAACCAGGGAACTATGGCTACACCTTC.